The 5 T cell receptor beta chains given below trace back to one sample, sequenced in a study of siplizumab effects on memory and regulatory T cells. The assay was immunoSEQ multiplex PCR, and TCRdb's table has in-frame clones only and misses some. The profile covers 87,000 or so clones, with about 87% appearing a single time and more than 14% taken by the ten largest. Sequencing was done on a sample of CD4+ T cells sorted from blood. The receptors shown here come from a human donor in good health.

V is TRBV29-1 and J is TRBJ2-3, with 9 bases lining up with TRBD1. The length of the CDR3 is 15 residues. V lost 5 bases, J lost 2 bases, and 8 bases stayed unmatched. In germline, CDR1 is SQVTM, CDR2 ANQGSEA. CDR3 protein: CSVRYRTGATDTQYF. In nucleotides, the CDR3 is TGCAGCGTTCGATATCGGACAGGGGCCACAGATACGCAGTATTTT.

The chain employs TRBV4-1 and TRBJ2-5, with TRBD1 identical over 7 bases. CDR1 and CDR2 from the germline V gene are MGHRA and YSYEKL. J gave up 2 bases and V 1 base, and 10 bases lay outside the gene matches. The CDR3 loop spans 17 amino acids. The CDR3 DNA is TGCGCCAGCAGCCAAGTAACCGGGACAGTCCATCAAGAGACCCAGTACTTC. Translation: CASSQVTGTVHQETQYF.

The chain recombines TRBV19 with TRBJ1-3; D is unclear. CDR3 length: 14 amino acids. Germline V gene lookup returns CDR1 LNHDA and CDR2 SQIVND (reference sequence). The ends were cut back, 5 bases at V and 0 bases at J, with 8 bases in the middle. As DNA, the CDR3 is TGTGCCAGTAGTGCCATTTTCTCTGGAAACACCATATATTTT. This translates into CASSAIFSGNTIYF.

This clone is a singleton in its sample. This rearrangement joins TRBV30 to TRBJ2-1; the D is unclear. Trimming removed 0 bases at V and 0 bases at J, with 9 bases between. This CDR3 is 15 amino acids long. Germline values: CDR1 GTSNPN, CDR2 SVGIG (reference sequence). CDR3 nucleotide sequence: TGTGCCTGGAGTGTACGACGGAGCTCCTACAATGAGCAGTTCTTC. As protein: CAWSVRRSSYNEQFF. The variable domain in full, completed from reference TRBV30 and TRBJ2-1, reads SQTIHQWPATLVQPVGSPLSLECTVEGTSNPNLYWYRQAAGRGLQLLFYSVGIGQISSEVPQNLSASRPQDRQFILSSKKLLLSDSGFYLCAWSVRRSSYNEQFFGPGTRLTVL.

Note on this clone: The germline gene is not matched at one end of the junction; a read error may be the cause. This chain uses TRBV18 with TRBJ1-3; TRBD1 aligns across 8 bases. CDR1 is KGHSH and CDR2 is LQKENI in the germline V gene. This CDR3 region has 15 residues. The CDR3 loop is CASSPDRGSRNTIYF. The DNA for the CDR3 is TGTGCCAGCTCACCCGACAGGGGCTCTAGAAACACCATATATTTT. Together with reference TRBV18 and TRBJ1-3, the CDR3 gives the full variable domain: NAGVMQNPRHLVRRRGQEARLRCSPMKGHSHVYWYRQLPEEGLKFMVYLQKENIIDESGMPKERFSAEFPKEGPSILRIQQVVRGDSAAYFCASSPDRGSRNTIYFGEGSWLTVV.